This T cell receptor beta chain was documented in a study of blood T cell repertoires in COVID-19. Study overall: The United States, Italy and Spain were the sources of the acute and convalescent COVID-19 samples. The analysed material was cDNA or gDNA that came from T cells, B-cell-depleted T cells, or PBMCs.

Germline-derived CDR1 and CDR2 are LNHDA and SQIVND (reference sequence). The V gene lost 7 bases and the J gene lost 3 bases, with 13 bases spanning the gap. This CDR3 spans 14 amino acids. In the original workflow: Amplifying reference gene primers gave estimates of nucleated cell counts. The method was immunoSEQ multiplex PCR; TCRdb's version includes in-frame clones alone and lacks a portion of them. From that table come the V and J calls and clone size; the DNA was used to work out D and trimming. The sample includes some 290,000 clones, 81% of them seen just once. What was sequenced was peripheral blood. This clonotype was obtained from a woman aged 60-70 years with active or convalescent COVID-19. V is TRBV19 and J is TRBJ2-1, with a tentative D call TRBD1 (6 bases). The CDR3 loop reads CASTPGAHYNEQFF. CDR3 DNA: TGTGCCAGTACCCCAGGGGCCCACTACAATGAGCAGTTCTTC.